This TCR beta chain was documented in a study of shared clonotypes between healthy human individuals. The wider study: Each donor contributed plates that comprised three CD4 naive, three CD4 memory, two CD8 naive and one CD8 memory.

Germline CDR1 SEHNR, CDR2 FQNEAQ (reference sequence). The CDR3 loop spans 16 amino acids. Trimming took 5 bases from V and 5 from J, leaving 21 bases between them. Produced via immunoSEQ multiplex PCR; TCRdb's table is partial and in-frame only. The data show roughly 810,000 clones, roughly 96% seen once. As defined, naive CD8 cells were CD45RO-negative and positively selected for CCR7, with terminally differentiated effector memory CD45RA+ cells excluded. The sequence came from a man younger than 45 in good health. This chain connects TRBV7-9 to TRBJ1-1, with D unresolved. What was sequenced was naive CD8+ T cells sorted from blood. CDR3 in DNA: TGTGCCAGCAGCGACTCCACTGGGCTTAAAGGGACTGAAGCTTTCTTT. Protein product: CASSDSTGLKGTEAFF.